Each of the 8 T cell receptor beta chains below was sequenced from the same sample in a study of cytomegalovirus exposure and HLA in healthy donors (dated by TCRdb to about 2017). Library generation was performed with the immunoSEQ multiplex PCR assay. For the multiplex PCR, a mixture combining 60 forward primers for TCR Vbeta segments and 13 reverse primers for TCR Jbeta segments was used. TCRdb re-hosts the immuneACCESS table, in-frame sequences only. Its copies lack some clones; in the studies checked, an unresolved V gene accounts for under half of them, and the cause for the rest is not known. The sample records about 150,000 clones, over 60% of which are singletons. Approximately 2% of the sample is held by the ten biggest clonotypes. The sequenced sample consisted of PBMCs. These receptors were taken from a man aged 35-49 years in good health and CMV-seronegative.

Regarding this clone: A read error may produce the germline difference seen at one junction end. The chain joins TRBV7-9 to TRBJ2-7; D is undetermined. Germline CDR1 reads SEHNR; CDR2 reads FQNEAQ (reference sequence). This CDR3 contains 11 residues. CDR3 DNA: TGTTCCAGCAGCCCAGTTCACGAGCAGTACTTC. Amino acid sequence: CSSSPVHEQYF. The full variable domain, completed using reference TRBV7-9 and TRBJ2-7, is DTGVSQNPRHKITKRGQNVTFRCDPISEHNRLYWYRQTLGQGPEFLTYFQNEAQLEKSRLLSDRFSAERPKGSFSTLEIQRTEQGDSAMYLCSSSPVHEQYFGPGTRLTVT.

The CDR3 spells CASSLRGASIYEQYF. The CDR3 DNA follows: TGTGCCAGCAGCTTACGGGGGGCCTCTATCTACGAGCAGTACTTC. This chain connects TRBV11-3 to TRBJ2-7, with D perhaps matching TRBD2 (7 bases). CDR3 size: 15 residues. CDR1 is SGHNT and CDR2 is YENEEA in the germline V gene. Deletions cut 2 bases from V and 3 bases from J, with 14 bases between.

The chain joins TRBV30 to TRBJ1-2, with 12 bases identical to TRBD1. This CDR3 region has 17 residues. V was pared by 6 bases and J by 3 bases, with 14 bases of the junction left unmatched. Germline V gene lookup returns CDR1 GTSNPN and CDR2 SVGIG (reference sequence). CDR3 DNA sequence: TGTGCCTGCGCATCCAACTTGCGGGACAGGGGGCACTATGGCTACACCTTC. Protein sequence: CACASNLRDRGHYGYTF. The full variable domain, rest sourced from reference TRBV30 and TRBJ1-2, is SQTIHQWPATLVQPVGSPLSLECTVEGTSNPNLYWYRQAAGRGLQLLFYSVGIGQISSEVPQNLSASRPQDRQFILSSKKLLLSDSGFYLCACASNLRDRGHYGYTFGSGTRLTVV.

In its sample, this clone was seen once. The chain couples TRBV7-9 to TRBJ2-5; TRBD2 aligns across 9 bases. Per the germline V gene, CDR1 is SEHNR and CDR2 is FQNEAQ (reference sequence). This CDR3 has 17 amino acids. V gave up 4 bases and J gave up 5 bases; unmatched junction bases: 14. CDR3 in DNA: TGTGCCAGCAGCTCAAGGGCGGGAGGGCGATTCAAGGAGACCCAGTACTTC. Translating it yields CASSSRAGGRFKETQYF.

The rearrangement links TRBV7-2 to TRBJ2-3; maybe TRBD2 (5 bases). CDR1 SGHTA and CDR2 FQGNSA come from the germline V gene. The CDR3 is 19 amino acids. The V end lost 3 bases, the J end lost 0 bases, and 22 bases lay between the germline ends. The CDR3 DNA follows: TGTGCCAGCAGCTTCCGACCTTTTCGAGCGGAGAAGAGCACAGATACGCAGTATTTT. It translates to CASSFRPFRAEKSTDTQYF.

The chain employs TRBV2 and TRBJ2-3, with 9 nucleotides matching TRBD2. The germline gives CDR1 SNHLY, CDR2 FYNNEI. The CDR3 is 20 residues long. Trimming took 6 bases from V and 1 from J; bases not matched to a gene: 20. CDR3 bases: TGTGCCAGCAGGCCGACCTTGTTGGCGGGAGGGCCTTTTGGCACAGATACGCAGTATTTT. This gives the protein CASRPTLLAGGPFGTDTQYF. The variable domain in full, completed from reference TRBV2 and TRBJ2-3, reads EPEVTQTPSHQVTQMGQEVILRCVPISNHLYFYWYRQILGQKVEFLVSFYNNEISEKSEIFDDQFSVERPDGSNFTLKIRSTKLEDSAMYFCASRPTLLAGGPFGTDTQYFGPGTRLTVL.

This clone came up a few times. The DNA for the CDR3 is TGTGCCAGCAGCCCACGGGGGGGGCTCCCCTACGAGCAGTACTTC. Protein sequence: CASSPRGGLPYEQYF. The chain combines TRBV6-5 with TRBJ2-7, with TRBD2 matching over 8 bases. Germline CDR1 MNHEY, CDR2 SVGAGI. The V segment lost 6 bases and the J segment 2 bases; nucleotides outside the gene matches: 9. CDR3 length: 15 residues.

The chain recombines TRBV5-1 with TRBJ1-2; 7 positions agree with TRBD1. V gave up 0 bases and J gave up 2 bases; unmatched junction bases: 4. Germline values: CDR1 SGHRS, CDR2 YFSETQ. The CDR3 has 15 residues. The CDR3 loop is CASSLVAGGNYGYTF. CDR3 nucleotides: TGCGCCAGCAGCTTGGTAGCAGGGGGAAACTATGGCTACACCTTC.